The clone carrying this T cell receptor (beta chain) has a handful of counts. The data were obtained in a study of PD-L1 blockade in urothelial cancer. Background on the study: Patients commenced intravenous atezolizumab, 1,200 mg every 3 weeks, at some point between 2012 and 2014. Blood gave a median about 150,000 T cells.

The germline V gene encodes CDR1 PRHDT and CDR2 FYEKMQ (reference sequence). The CDR3 contains 14 residues. J gave up 4 bases and V 5 bases, and 4 bases lay outside the gene matches. Data came from immunoSEQ multiplex PCR; TCRdb stores just in-frame clones and leaves some out. The sample records 70,000 to 80,000 clones, over 80% being singletons. Described time point: pretreatment peripheral blood. This chain joins TRBV13 and TRBJ2-1; 8 bases are a match to TRBD2. The sequence came from a man aged 40-49 years with urothelial cancer. Sequencing was performed on PBMCs, taken around atezolizumab (anti-PD-L1) treatment. For the CDR3, the DNA is TGTGCCAGCAGCGCAACTAGCGGATACAATGAGCAGTTCTTC. Its protein is CASSATSGYNEQFF.